Only a few counts were recorded for the clone carrying this T cell receptor (beta chain). Unique molecular identifiers were linked by the library to individual cDNA molecules. In the authors' methods: Between roughly 20,000 and 690,600 TCRs appeared in each sample, and the median stood at 95,638. TCRdb re-called the RACE reads with MiXCR, one entry per CDR3 protein. The V and J calls here are based on TCRdb, not the publication. The sample yields more than 100,000 distinct CDR3 sequences, about 13% seen once. This record comes from a study of human T cells and chemical hapten exposure. Time point given: pre-sensitization, week 0. This sample's treatment: therapeutic diphenylcyclopropenone sensitization with weekly scalp DPC. This CDR3 has 14 residues. Deletions cut 6 bases from V and 1 base from J, with 11 bases between. Germline values: CDR1 SGHVS, CDR2 FNYEAQ.

The source material was whole blood, sampled in connection with sensitization to the hapten diphenylcyclopropenone (DPC). This clonotype was sampled from a woman aged 18-29 years with alopecia areata. Some clones in this sample may be carry-over from other donors' samples. The chain has TRBV7-6 and TRBJ2-3, with D possibly matching TRBD1 (6 bases). CDR3 residues: CASRRDIGTDTQYF. The CDR3 region has the DNA TGTGCCAGCAGAAGGGACATTGGCACAGATACGCAGTATTTT.